These T cell receptor beta chains were read from a single sample in a study of cytomegalovirus exposure and HLA in healthy donors. Here immunoSEQ multiplex PCR was the method, and the copy in TCRdb shows in-frame clones only, minus some. The table shows about 250,000 clones, with roughly two thirds occurring only once. Sequencing was performed on PBMCs. These receptors came from a female donor in good health and CMV-seronegative. Both conserved end residues are part of each CDR3. The D gene is left open where the match is weak. Not all rows give a size; the values are once, few, many and, for expanded clones, a class.

d_call j_call v_call clone_size cdr3_nt cdr3_aa
NA TRBJ2-2 TRBV4-1 NA TGCGCCAGCAGCCCTCTACGGGGTTACACCGGGGAGCTGTTTTTT CASSPLRGYTGELFF
TRBD1 TRBJ1-2 TRBV6-5 NA TGTGCCAGCAGTCCCGACAGGGGGCGAAACGGCTACACCTTC CASSPDRGRNGYTF
TRBD1 TRBJ2-1 TRBV4-2 few TGTGCCAGCAGCCAAGAGGGACAGGGTACCTACAATGAGCAGTTCTTC CASSQEGQGTYNEQFF
NA TRBJ1-3 TRBV7-9 NA TGTGCCAGCAGCTCCTCGAGGGTTCGTGGAAACACCATATATTTT CASSSSRVRGNTIYF
TRBD1 TRBJ2-7 TRBV7-9 NA TGTGCCAGCAGCCCCGGGACAGGGGGTTCCTACGAGCAGTACTTC CASSPGTGGSYEQYF
NA TRBJ2-7 TRBV7-2 NA TGTGCCAGCAGAGGCGGCTCCTACGAGCAGTACTTC CASRGGSYEQYF
TRBD2 TRBJ2-1 TRBV28 NA TGTGCCAGCAGTTTCGCTAGCGGGAGGAAGGGTGAGCAGTTCTTC CASSFASGRKGEQFF
NA TRBJ2-1 TRBV9 NA TGTGCCAGCAGCGGCAACCAGGGGGAGCAGTTCTTC CASSGNQGEQFF
NA TRBJ2-1 TRBV10-3 NA TGTGCCATCAGTGAGCCGGGGGAATCCTACAATGAGCAGTTCTTC CAISEPGESYNEQFF
TRBD2 TRBJ2-1 TRBV5-1 NA TGCGCCAGCAGCCCGGGGAGACTAGCGGGACAGGATGAGCAGTTCTTC CASSPGRLAGQDEQFF
NA TRBJ2-2 TRBV5-3 NA TGTGCCAGAAGCCCGGACCGGGGGTTTCGATTTAACACCGGGGAGCTGTTTTTT CARSPDRGFRFNTGELFF
TRBD1 TRBJ2-7 TRBV28 NA TGTGCCAGCAATTTCCAGGGGGCTGGAGAGCAGTACTTC CASNFQGAGEQYF
TRBD2 TRBJ2-1 TRBV11-2 NA TGTGCCAGCAGCTTAGCAGGACTAGCGGTATACAATGAGCAGTTCTTC CASSLAGLAVYNEQFF